This T cell receptor (beta chain) derives from a study of blood T cell repertoires in COVID-19. For the study at large: Collection of acute and convalescent COVID-19 samples took place in the United States, Italy and Spain. T cells, B-cell-depleted T cells, or PBMCs provided the cDNA or gDNA that served as material.

Some clones are missing from TCRdb's copy, which holds only in-frame ones; the method was immunoSEQ multiplex PCR. This table holds around 97,000 clones, roughly 89% found once. Germline loops: CDR1 MDHEN, CDR2 SYDVKM. The CDR3 has 12 residues. V gene TRBV28 combines with J gene TRBJ2-7, with D possibly TRBD2 on 5 matching bases. This clonotype was obtained from a woman older than 75 in a cohort sampled during active COVID-19. The sequenced sample was peripheral blood. For the CDR3, the DNA is TGTGGCACATGGTCGGGGTCCTACGAGCAGTACTTC. It is translated as CGTWSGSYEQYF.